The clone carrying this TCR beta chain was observed a few times. Its target is unknown. With 6 bases removed from V and 3 bases from J, the gap between germline ends came to 17 bases. The CDR3 extends over 16 amino acids. Germline assignment: CDR1 ENHRY and CDR2 SYGVKD. The record originates from a study of response to subunit inactivated influenza vaccine. General observations from the study: The authors put forward the suggestion that each seasonal influenza vaccination may bring in only a limited number of new T cells.

TCRdb reprocessed the RT-PCR reads via MiXCR and lists one record per CDR3 protein. The data hold 400,000 to 650,000 distinct CDR3 sequences, with around 7.7% observed a single time. The sample consisted of PBMCs from blood, taken around 25 months after vaccination. The chain employs TRBV10-3 and TRBJ2-2; tentatively, D is TRBD1 (6 bases). This clonotype was sampled from a man between 50 and 75 years old who received an inactivated influenza vaccine. The CDR3 protein is CAIRTLGPGDTGELFF. The CDR3 DNA is TGTGCCATCAGGACCCTTGGCCCAGGGGACACCGGGGAGCTGTTTTTT.